The 17 T cell receptor beta chains given below trace back to one sample, sequenced in a study of blood T cell repertoires in COVID-19. Profiled with immunoSEQ multiplex PCR; TCRdb holds only in-frame clones, not every one. The data show about 140,000 clones, less than 85% seen once. The sequencing input was PBMCs or T cells enriched from blood (not recorded which). The receptors originated from a woman aged 18-30 years who had been exposed to COVID-19.

This chain joins TRBV12-3 or TRBV12-4 and TRBJ2-5, with 7 bases matching TRBD1. The CDR3 has 13 amino acids. V trimming: 4 bases; J trimming: 10 bases; junction bases outside the gene matches: 9. The DNA for the CDR3 is TGTGCCAGCAGTTCGGGTGAACAGGGGAACCAGTACTTC. Translated: CASSSGEQGNQYF.

This clone has a count of ten or more. The chain links TRBV11-2 to TRBJ1-6; D uncertain. V lost 1 base and J 5 bases, leaving 3 bases between the germline ends. The CDR3 is 13 amino acids. CDR1 and CDR2 (germline): SGHAT, FQNNGV. DNA for the CDR3: TGTGCCAGCAGCTTAGGAGATAATTCACCCCTCCACTTT. This gives the protein CASSLGDNSPLHF.

This clone was recorded only once. The chain employs TRBV12-5 and TRBJ1-1, with 11 bases that match TRBD1. The CDR3 runs 16 residues. Germline CDR1 is LGHNT and CDR2 is FRNRAP. Germline trimming cut 7 bases from V and 3 bases from J; bases unmatched to any gene: 10. This CDR3 reads CASDPGQGGSYTEAFF. The DNA for the CDR3 is TGTGCTAGTGATCCGGGACAGGGGGGCTCTTACACTGAAGCTTTCTTT.

A few counts support this clone. The chain joins TRBV9 to TRBJ2-1; 11 nucleotides agree with TRBD2. Germline CDR1 SGDLS, CDR2 YYNGEE. The ends lost 2 bases at V and 7 bases at J; junction bases unmatched: 8. CDR3 length: 16 amino acids. The CDR3 DNA reads as TGTGCCAGCAGCGTGGAAACTAGCGGGAGTAAAAATGAGCAGTTCTTC. Protein product: CASSVETSGSKNEQFF.

The rearrangement joins TRBV5-1 to TRBJ2-7, with 11 bases that match TRBD1. The trim removed 4 bases at V and 2 bases at J, leaving 5 bases unmatched. CDR3 length: 15 amino acids. CDR1 and CDR2 (germline): SGHRS, YFSETQ. DNA of the CDR3: TGCGCCAGCAGCGCCGGACAGGGGGCGACCTACGAGCAGTACTTC. Its translation: CASSAGQGATYEQYF.

In this sample, this clone turned up a few times. The chain joins TRBV7-9 to TRBJ1-1, with D perhaps matching TRBD1 (5 bases). CDR1 and CDR2 (germline): SEHNR, FQNEAQ (reference sequence). V was pared by 4 bases and J by 7 bases, with 10 bases between. The CDR3 runs 12 residues. DNA for the CDR3: TGTGCCAGCAGCTCACAGGTGAATGAAGCTTTCTTT. Translation: CASSSQVNEAFF. The full variable domain, in which reference TRBV7-9 and TRBJ1-1 provide the parts outside the CDR3, is DTGVSQNPRHKITKRGQNVTFRCDPISEHNRLYWYRQTLGQGPEFLTYFQNEAQLEKSRLLSDRFSAERPKGSFSTLEIQRTEQGDSAMYLCASSSQVNEAFFGQGTRLTVV.

The CDR3 nucleotides read TGTGCCAGCAACCAACTAGCGACCTACAATGAGCAGTTCTTC. Its protein product is CASNQLATYNEQFF. This chain connects TRBV2 to TRBJ2-1; 7 nucleotides line up with TRBD2. The CDR3 extends over 14 amino acids. V was clipped by 7 bases and J by 2 bases; unmatched bases: 5. CDR1 and CDR2 from the germline V gene are SNHLY and FYNNEI.

In DNA form, the CDR3 reads TGTGCCAGCAGCGCGACCAAGGGAGATATAGAGACCCAGTACTTC. Protein product: CASSATKGDIETQYF. The gene calls are TRBV13 and TRBJ2-5, with TRBD2 as a possible D gene (5 bases). The CDR3 spans 15 residues. Trimming took 5 bases from V and 4 from J, leaving 17 bases between them. CDR1 and CDR2 from the germline V gene are PRHDT and FYEKMQ (reference sequence).

The rearrangement links TRBV7-9 to TRBJ1-6; D is perhaps TRBD1 (5 bases). With 1 base removed from V and 4 bases from J, the gap between germline ends came to 11 bases. In germline, CDR1 is SEHNR, CDR2 FQNEAQ (reference sequence). This CDR3 has 16 residues. The DNA of the CDR3 is TGTGCCAGCAGCTTAGATGGAGGGGTTTATAATTCACCCCTCCACTTT. This gives the protein CASSLDGGVYNSPLHF.

The chain employs TRBV19 and TRBJ2-1; D is possibly TRBD2 (6 bases). The ends were cut back, 5 bases at V and 2 bases at J, with 16 bases in the middle. This CDR3 region has 16 residues. Germline CDR1 reads LNHDA; CDR2 reads SQIVND (reference sequence). The CDR3 coding sequence is TGTGCCAGTAGTCCTCCTTGGAGGGAGACCTACAATGAGCAGTTCTTC. It yields the protein CASSPPWRETYNEQFF.

V and J are TRBV3-1 (or the pseudogene TRBV3-2) and TRBJ1-2; 7 bases agree with TRBD1. This CDR3 has 13 amino acids. The germline CDR1 and CDR2 sequences are LGHDT and YNNKEL (reference sequence). The J segment lost 6 bases and the V segment lost 4 bases, leaving 5 bases of the junction unmatched. The DNA for the CDR3 is TGTGCCAGCAGCCGGGGACAGCCCGATGGCTACACCTTC. Translation gives CASSRGQPDGYTF.

This clone was seen just once. V is TRBV19 and J is TRBJ1-1; possible D gene TRBD1, 6 bases. V was clipped by 4 bases and J by 7 bases, with 16 bases between them. In germline, CDR1 is LNHDA, CDR2 SQIVND (reference sequence). This CDR3 contains 14 residues. CDR3 sequence (DNA): TGTGCCAGTAGTAAACCGGACAGATCGGGTGAAGCTTTCTTT. It translates to CASSKPDRSGEAFF.

The chain is built from TRBV4-1 and TRBJ2-1; 9 nucleotides line up with TRBD2. This CDR3 is built from 15 residues. The V gene's germline CDR1 is MGHRA and CDR2 YSYEKL. The V and J ends lost 1 base and 8 bases, in that order; junction bases with no gene match: 6. The CDR3 DNA follows: TGCGCCAGCAGCCAAGTAGCGGGAGTTGGCGATGAGCAGTTCTTC. Translation: CASSQVAGVGDEQFF.

The gene calls are TRBV5-1 and TRBJ2-2, with 8 bases that match TRBD1. This CDR3 has 15 amino acids. Unmatched junction bases numbered 5, after V lost 0 bases and J lost 7 bases. The V gene's germline CDR1 is SGHRS and CDR2 YFSETQ. This chain's CDR3 is CASSLGTGMSGELFF. The DNA of the CDR3 is TGCGCCAGCAGCTTGGGGACAGGGATGAGCGGGGAGCTGTTTTTT. The whole variable domain, filled in from reference TRBV5-1 and TRBJ2-2, reads KAGVTQTPRYLIKTRGQQVTLSCSPISGHRSVSWYQQTPGQGLQFLFEYFSETQRNKGNFPGRFSGRQFSNSRSEMNVSTLELGDSALYLCASSLGTGMSGELFFGEGSRLTVL.

V is TRBV5-1 and J is TRBJ2-3; 9 bases match TRBD1. The V segment lost 4 bases and the J segment 6 bases; nucleotides outside the gene matches: 6. The CDR3 is made up of 14 amino acids. Germline V lookup: CDR1 SGHRS, CDR2 YFSETQ. As DNA, the CDR3 is TGCGCCAGCAGCCCTGGACAGGGGAGGGATACGCAGTATTTT. Its protein is CASSPGQGRDTQYF.

This chain uses TRBV2 with TRBJ1-3; D might be TRBD1 (6 bases). The CDR3 is 16 amino acids. Germline assignment: CDR1 SNHLY and CDR2 FYNNEI. V lost 9 bases and J lost 1, with 19 bases in between. The CDR3 reads CASKPYRELSGNTIYF. The CDR3 DNA follows: TGTGCCAGTAAACCTTACAGGGAGTTGTCTGGAAACACCATATATTTT.

The chain links TRBV19 to TRBJ2-3; D might be TRBD1 (6 bases). The CDR3 is 16 residues long. The V end lost 0 bases, the J end lost 3 bases, and 13 bases lay between the germline ends. CDR1 and CDR2 from the germline V gene are LNHDA and SQIVND (reference sequence). This CDR3 reads CASSIDPGAYTDTQYF. CDR3 DNA: TGTGCCAGTAGTATAGATCCAGGGGCTTATACAGATACGCAGTATTTT.